The sequence of this T cell receptor (beta chain) was determined in a study of technical replicates of blood from several donors. CDR1 and CDR2 from the germline V gene are LNHDA and SQIVND (reference sequence). Deletions cut 5 bases from V and 2 bases from J, with 15 bases between. The CDR3 has 15 amino acids. Using immunoSEQ multiplex PCR, the repertoire was profiled, and TCRdb retains in-frame clones only, with some absent. The table lists around 92,000 clones, around 95% of them singletons. The sample consisted of T cells isolated from PBMCs. The rearrangement links TRBV19 to TRBJ1-2; no reliable D call. The TCR was taken from a human donor in good health. CDR3 residues: CASSPQSFQNYGYTF. The DNA of the CDR3 is TGTGCCAGTAGTCCACAGTCTTTCCAGAACTATGGCTACACCTTC.